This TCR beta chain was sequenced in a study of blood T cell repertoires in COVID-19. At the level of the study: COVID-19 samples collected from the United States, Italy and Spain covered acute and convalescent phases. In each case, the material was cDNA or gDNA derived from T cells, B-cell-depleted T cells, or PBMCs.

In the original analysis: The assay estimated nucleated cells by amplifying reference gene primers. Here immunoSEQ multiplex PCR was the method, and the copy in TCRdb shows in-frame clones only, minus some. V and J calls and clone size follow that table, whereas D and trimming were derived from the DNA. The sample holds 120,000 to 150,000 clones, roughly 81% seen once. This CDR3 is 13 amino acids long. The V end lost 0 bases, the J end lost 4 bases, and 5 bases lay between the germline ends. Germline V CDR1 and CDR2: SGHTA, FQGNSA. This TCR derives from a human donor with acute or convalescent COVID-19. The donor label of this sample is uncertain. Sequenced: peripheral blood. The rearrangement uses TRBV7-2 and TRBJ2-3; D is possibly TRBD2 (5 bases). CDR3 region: CASSLAGADTQYF. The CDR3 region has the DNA TGTGCCAGCAGCTTAGCCGGGGCAGATACGCAGTATTTT.